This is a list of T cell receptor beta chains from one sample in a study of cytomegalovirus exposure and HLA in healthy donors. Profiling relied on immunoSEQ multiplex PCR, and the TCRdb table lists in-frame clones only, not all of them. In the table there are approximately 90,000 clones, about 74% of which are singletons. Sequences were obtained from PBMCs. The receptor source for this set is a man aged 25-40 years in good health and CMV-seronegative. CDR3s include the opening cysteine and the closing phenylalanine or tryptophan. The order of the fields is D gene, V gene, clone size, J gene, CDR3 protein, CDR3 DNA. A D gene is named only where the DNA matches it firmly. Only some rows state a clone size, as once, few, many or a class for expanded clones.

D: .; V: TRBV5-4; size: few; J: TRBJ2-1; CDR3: CASSAGGTSSYNEQFF; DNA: TGTGCCAGCAGCGCAGGGGGGACGAGCTCCTACAATGAGCAGTTCTTC
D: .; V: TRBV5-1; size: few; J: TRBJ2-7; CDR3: CASNRDKAYEQYF; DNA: TGCGCCAGCAACCGGGACAAGGCCTACGAGCAGTACTTC
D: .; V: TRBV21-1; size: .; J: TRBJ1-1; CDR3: CASSNRTPYRAQSSDTEAFF; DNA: TGTGCCAGCAGCAATAGAACACCCTACAGGGCCCAGAGTTCAGACACTGAAGCTTTCTTT
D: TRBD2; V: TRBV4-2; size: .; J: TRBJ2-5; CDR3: CASQPSGGAWETQYF; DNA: TGTGCCAGCCAACCCAGCGGGGGGGCGTGGGAGACCCAGTACTTC
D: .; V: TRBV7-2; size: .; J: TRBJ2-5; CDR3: CASSFSGRLQETQYF; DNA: TGTGCCAGCAGCTTCTCAGGGAGGCTCCAAGAGACCCAGTACTTC
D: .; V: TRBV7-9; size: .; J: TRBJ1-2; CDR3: CASSLGSALYGYTF; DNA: TGTGCCAGCAGCTTAGGGAGCGCTTTGTATGGCTACACCTTC
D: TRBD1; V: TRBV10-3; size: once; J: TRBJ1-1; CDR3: CATRTGGGNTEAFF; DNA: TGTGCCACAAGAACAGGGGGTGGGAACACTGAAGCTTTCTTT
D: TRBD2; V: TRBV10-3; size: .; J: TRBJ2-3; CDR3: CAISGGLAGQQGRTDTQYF; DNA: TGTGCCATCAGTGGGGGACTAGCGGGACAGCAAGGGCGCACAGATACGCAGTATTTT
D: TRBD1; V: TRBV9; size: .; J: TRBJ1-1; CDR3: CASSAWDRSEAFF; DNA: TGTGCCAGCAGCGCCTGGGACAGGTCCGAAGCTTTCTTT
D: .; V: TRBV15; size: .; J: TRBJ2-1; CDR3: CATSRDQGRPKGYNEQFF; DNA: TGTGCCACCAGCAGAGATCAGGGCCGTCCTAAGGGCTACAATGAGCAGTTCTTC
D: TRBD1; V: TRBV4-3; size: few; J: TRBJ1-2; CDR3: CASSQEWTGEGYGYTF; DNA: TGCGCCAGCAGCCAAGAATGGACAGGGGAAGGATATGGCTACACCTTC
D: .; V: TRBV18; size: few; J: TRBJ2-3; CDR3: CASSPAGYTDTQYF; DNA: TGTGCCAGCTCACCGGCAGGCTACACAGATACGCAGTATTTT
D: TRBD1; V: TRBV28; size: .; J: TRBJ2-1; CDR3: CASRSHRGRYNEQFF; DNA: TGTGCCAGCAGGTCTCACAGGGGGCGGTACAATGAGCAGTTCTTC
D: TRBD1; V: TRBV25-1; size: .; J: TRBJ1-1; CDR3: CASSSQGEAEAFF; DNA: TGTGCCAGCAGTTCACAGGGGGAGGCTGAAGCTTTCTTT
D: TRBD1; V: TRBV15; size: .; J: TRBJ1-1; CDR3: CATSRDHTTGQGGEAFF; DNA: TGTGCCACCAGCAGAGATCATACAACTGGACAGGGGGGTGAAGCTTTCTTT
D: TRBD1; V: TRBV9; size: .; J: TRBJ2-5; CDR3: CASSVSGGQGLQETQYF; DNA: TGTGCCAGCAGCGTAAGTGGGGGACAGGGGCTCCAAGAGACCCAGTACTTC
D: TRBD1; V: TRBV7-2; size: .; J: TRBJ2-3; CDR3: CASRKSGGSTDTQYF; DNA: TGTGCCAGCAGAAAATCAGGGGGAAGCACAGATACGCAGTATTTT